This T cell receptor beta chain was captured in a study of siplizumab effects on memory and regulatory T cells. V lost 7 bases and J lost 3, with 7 bases in between. The CDR3 length is 12 residues. Germline V CDR1 and CDR2: ENHRY, SYGVKD. Per sample, some 93,000 TCR templates were assayed. Sequenced by immunoSEQ multiplex PCR; TCRdb stores in-frame clones only, minus some. The sample consists of around 120,000 clones, less than 95% of them appearing once. This sequence was found in a human donor in good health. Sample: non-Treg CD4+ T cells sorted from blood. The gene calls are TRBV10-3 and TRBJ1-3; TRBD1 is a possible D gene (6 bases). CDR3 residues: CAITGVGNTIYF. DNA for the CDR3: TGTGCCATCACAGGGGTTGGAAACACCATATATTTT.